This T cell receptor beta chain was captured in a study of blood T cell repertoires in COVID-19. On the study more broadly: PBMCs, B-cell-depleted T cells, or T cells were the source of the cDNA or gDNA that made up the material.

Assay used: immunoSEQ multiplex PCR; TCRdb lists only in-frame clones, some missing. The sample gives some 240,000 clones, roughly 80% of which show up once; 9.6% is in the top ten. V was pared by 0 bases and J by 5 bases, with 17 bases between. This CDR3 is built from 16 residues. The V gene's germline CDR1 is SGHNT and CDR2 YYREEE (reference sequence). Sequences were obtained from peripheral blood. The chain employs TRBV5-4 and TRBJ2-5; D is perhaps TRBD2 (5 bases). The origin of this receptor is a woman of 80 years or more with acute or convalescent COVID-19. CDR3 nucleotides: TGTGCCAGCAGCTTGGGACCGTTGGCGAGGGTGGAGACCCAGTACTTC. This translates into CASSLGPLARVETQYF.